The sequence of this T cell receptor beta chain was determined in a study of T cell changes during pregnancy in multiple sclerosis. Assay used: immunoSEQ multiplex PCR; TCRdb lists only in-frame clones, some missing. The sample comprises approximately 92,000 clones, 80% to 95% of which are singletons, and about 0.98% rests with the top ten. V gave up 2 bases and J gave up 7 bases; unmatched junction bases: 4. The CDR3 loop spans 15 amino acids. Germline V gene data show CDR1 as MGHRA and CDR2 as YSYEKL. This clone was counted a single time. The sequence derives from a female donor with multiple sclerosis, enrolled in a pregnancy study. The sample here was peripheral blood, taken after pregnancy. This chain joins TRBV4-1 and TRBJ2-7, with 14 bases fitting TRBD2. DNA for the CDR3: TGCGCCAGCAGCCAAAGTGGACTAGCGGGAGGTGAGCAGTACTTC. As protein: CASSQSGLAGGEQYF.